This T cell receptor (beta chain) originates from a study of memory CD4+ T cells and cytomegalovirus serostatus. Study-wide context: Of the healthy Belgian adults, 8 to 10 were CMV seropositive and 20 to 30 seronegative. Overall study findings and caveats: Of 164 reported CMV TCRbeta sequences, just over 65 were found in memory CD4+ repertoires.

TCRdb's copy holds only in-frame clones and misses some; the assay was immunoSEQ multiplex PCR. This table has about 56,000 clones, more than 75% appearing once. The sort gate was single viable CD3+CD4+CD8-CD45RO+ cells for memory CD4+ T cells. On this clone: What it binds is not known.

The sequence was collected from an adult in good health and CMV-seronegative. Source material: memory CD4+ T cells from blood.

CDR3 DNA: TGTGCCAGCGGCCGGGGGAGTGGGCAAGAGACCCAGTACTTC. Translation gives CASGRGSGQETQYF. V gene TRBV27 combines with J gene TRBJ2-5; D might be TRBD2 (6 bases). Between the trimmed V and J ends, which lost 8 bases and 2 bases, there was a span of 15 bases. The CDR3 has 14 amino acids. Germline V gene sequence: CDR1 MNHEY, CDR2 SMNVEV (reference sequence).